Given below is one TCR beta chain in context. These data are taken from a study of blood T cell repertoires in COVID-19. Study-wide context: Whether acute or convalescent, the COVID-19 samples came from the United States, Italy and Spain. Sources were T cells, B-cell-depleted T cells, or PBMCs; the material itself was cDNA or gDNA.

How the authors handled the data: Reference gene primer amplification gave nucleated cell count estimates. The method was immunoSEQ multiplex PCR; TCRdb's version includes in-frame clones alone and lacks a portion of them. V, J and clone size are those of that table, while D and trimming were read from the DNA. The top ten hold more than 0.95% of the sample, which has under 100,000 clones, 80% to 90% seen once. J was trimmed by 7 bases and V by 6 bases; bases with no gene match: 14. The CDR3 has 16 residues. Germline lookup yields CDR1 MDHEN and CDR2 SYDVKM. The origin of this receptor is a human donor in a cohort sampled during active COVID-19. The sequenced sample consisted of peripheral blood. The chain couples TRBV28 to TRBJ1-4; 7 nucleotides agree with TRBD1. This CDR3 is CASRPPTGTFLEKLFF. CDR3 bases: TGTGCCAGCAGACCTCCGACAGGGACCTTCCTTGAAAAACTGTTTTTT.